This T cell receptor (beta chain) appears in the sequencing data of a study of chemoradiotherapy in HPV16-positive cancers. Across the study: A couple of HPV16-positive patients' cells yielded candidate HPV-specific clones and common motifs. Study findings and constraints: Candidate HPV-specific clones and E7-related TCR motifs grew in tumor during treatment.

The CDR3 spans 14 residues. Germline V CDR1 and CDR2: MGHRA, YSYEKL. Between the trimmed V and J ends, which lost 0 bases and 14 bases, there was a span of 14 bases. The protocol was immunoSEQ multiplex PCR, while the TCRdb copy is restricted to in-frame clones and leaves out a portion. The repertoire consists of 30,000 to 35,000 clones, with 80% occurring once and the leading ten covering about 3.8%. Samples were taken several times over chemoradiotherapy. In regard to this clone: Its antigen is not known.

The chain is built from TRBV4-1 and TRBJ1-6; D is ambiguous. The specimen was blood, collected from a patient who underwent chemoradiotherapy. This clonotype originated in a human donor with HPV-associated anogenital cancer. DNA for the CDR3: TGCGCCAGCAGCCAAGATTTCCCGGGAGTGACCCTCCACTTT. It specifies CASSQDFPGVTLHF.